This T cell receptor beta chain emerged from a study of T cells in Graves' hyperthyroidism and ophthalmopathy. Diagnosis rested on symptoms, serum thyroxine and TRAb, thyroid ultrasound, and orbital computed tomography. Amplification of TCR beta CDR3 regions was performed using RNA transcripts as template. HTBI primers were the set used in a first-round RT-PCR of the TCR CDR3. In TCRdb, the multiplex PCR reads were re-called with MiXCR into one record per CDR3 protein. The sample has 500,000 to 750,000 distinct CDR3 sequences, 12% to 15% seen once; the top ten hold roughly 7%. Study-wide points: Researchers found most expanded thyroid clonotypes above 0.001 in blood as well.

The CDR3 contains 12 residues. Germline-derived CDR1 and CDR2 are SNHLY and FYNNEI. The V segment lost 6 bases and the J segment 3 bases; nucleotides outside the gene matches: 1. This clonotype was found many times. The target antigen is unknown. The clonotype originates from a woman younger than 35 with Graves' ophthalmopathy. Source material: blood. V usage is TRBV2 and J usage is TRBJ1-1; 7 bases are a match to TRBD1. CDR3 nucleotides: TGTGCCAGCAGCACAGGGGACACTGAAGCTTTCTTT. It is translated as CASSTGDTEAFF. The full variable domain, in which reference TRBV2 and TRBJ1-1 provide the parts outside the CDR3, is EPEVTQTPSHQVTQMGQEVILRCVPISNHLYFYWYRQILGQKVEFLVSFYNNEISEKSEIFDDQFSVERPDGSNFTLKIRSTKLEDSAMYFCASSTGDTEAFFGQGTRLTVV.